These T cell receptor beta chains were read from a single sample in a study of cytomegalovirus exposure and HLA in healthy donors. The assay was immunoSEQ multiplex PCR, and TCRdb's table has in-frame clones only and misses some. Here the sample spans 200,000 to 250,000 clones, roughly 91% being singletons. The sequencing sample was made of PBMCs. These receptors all stem from a young woman in good health and CMV-seropositive. The CDR3 runs from the conserved cysteine through the conserved F or W. The D gene is left open where the match is weak. Expanded clones get a size class; other rows say once, few or many, or leave the size out.

TRBD1 TRBJ2-7 once TRBV27 TGTGCCAGCAGTCCGCGACAGGGGATCACCTACGAGCAGTACTTC CASSPRQGITYEQYF
NA TRBJ2-3 NA TRBV18 TGTGCCAGCTCACCAGGGGCCTCAGATACGCAGTATTTT CASSPGASDTQYF
TRBD1 TRBJ1-2 NA TRBV30 TGTGCCTGGAGGGAGTTGACAGGGAGCTATGGCTACACCTTC CAWRELTGSYGYTF
NA TRBJ1-1 NA TRBV4-1 TGCGCCAGCAGCCAAGATTGGGCCACCCTCCCAGCTTTCTTT CASSQDWATLPAFF
TRBD2 TRBJ2-2 NA TRBV11-2 TGTGCCAGCAGCTCTTGGGGACTAGCGGGAGGGGACGGGGAGCTGTTTTTT CASSSWGLAGGDGELFF
NA TRBJ1-1 few TRBV18 TGTGCCAGCTCACAGGAAAGAGGGAACACTGAAGCTTTCTTT CASSQERGNTEAFF
NA TRBJ2-2 NA TRBV18 TGTGCCAGCTCACTTGAAGATAGCGGTAACACCGGGGAGCTGTTTTTT CASSLEDSGNTGELFF
TRBD2 TRBJ2-3 NA TRBV4-2 TGTGCCAGCAGCCAAGATCCCCGGACTAGGATTCTGACAGATACGCAGTATTTT CASSQDPRTRILTDTQYF
NA TRBJ2-3 NA TRBV4-1 TGCGCCAGCAGCCAAGATGCCAGGGGAGGGGCATTATCGGATACGCAGTATTTT CASSQDARGGALSDTQYF
TRBD1 TRBJ2-7 NA TRBV5-1 TGCGCCAGCAGCAAGCCTGGGACAGGGCCCCACGAGCAGTACTTC CASSKPGTGPHEQYF
TRBD1 TRBJ1-5 NA TRBV9 TGTGCCAGCAGCGTATCAGGGGGTAATCAGCCCCAGCATTTT CASSVSGGNQPQHF
TRBD1 TRBJ2-7 NA TRBV5-1 TGCGCCAGCAGCAGGGGAACAGGGGGCGGCGAGCAGTACTTC CASSRGTGGGEQYF
TRBD1 TRBJ2-7 NA TRBV19 TGTGCCAGTAGTATCTTTCCGGGACAGGGGCAACCCGAGCAGTACTTC CASSIFPGQGQPEQYF
TRBD1 TRBJ1-5 NA TRBV5-1 TGCGCCAGCAGCCGGAACAGGGGAGATCAGCCCCAGCATTTT CASSRNRGDQPQHF
NA TRBJ2-2 NA TRBV6-6 TGTGCCAGCAAGGCGGAAACAACCGGGGAGCTGTTTTTT CASKAETTGELFF
NA TRBJ1-1 NA TRBV27 TGTGCCAGCAGTTTCGGGGTAGGAAGGACTGAAGCTTTCTTT CASSFGVGRTEAFF
NA TRBJ1-1 NA TRBV7-9 TGTGCCAGCAGCTTAGTAAGGGGAATCGGGTTGGCTAGCACTGAAGCTTTCTTT CASSLVRGIGLASTEAFF
NA TRBJ1-3 NA TRBV28 TGTGCCAGCAGTTTGAGGAGATCTGGAAACACCATATATTTT CASSLRRSGNTIYF
NA TRBJ1-3 NA TRBV7-9 TGTGCCAGCAGCTCCTCCGGGCAGGGCAAGCCTGGAAACACCATATATTTT CASSSSGQGKPGNTIYF
TRBD1 TRBJ2-7 NA TRBV18 TGTGCCAGCTCACCGGACAGGGGCTCCTACGAGCAGTACTTC CASSPDRGSYEQYF
NA TRBJ1-1 NA TRBV4-1 TGCGCCAGCAGCCAAGATATAGGGGCGGGAACTGAAGCTTTCTTT CASSQDIGAGTEAFF
NA TRBJ1-2 NA TRBV19 TGTGCCAGTAGTAATAGGAAGAGGGACTATGGCTACACCTTC CASSNRKRDYGYTF
TRBD1 TRBJ1-5 NA TRBV28 TGTGCCAGCACCCTGGACAGGGGAGGGCTTTATAGCAATCAGCCCCAGCATTTT CASTLDRGGLYSNQPQHF
NA TRBJ2-2 NA TRBV30 TGTGCCTGGGGCAGGGGAGCCGGGGAGCTGTTTTTT CAWGRGAGELFF
TRBD1 TRBJ1-1 NA TRBV18 TGTGCCAGCTCACCTCCACAGGGGGCGAACACTGAAGCTTTCTTT CASSPPQGANTEAFF
TRBD2 TRBJ2-1 NA TRBV6-6 TGTGCCAGCAGCATTTTTCTAGCGGGATTATACAATGAGCAGTTCTTC CASSIFLAGLYNEQFF
TRBD1 TRBJ2-7 NA TRBV7-6 TGTGCCAGCAGCTTAGGTCAACAGGGGGTCCCCGAGCAGTACTTC CASSLGQQGVPEQYF
NA TRBJ1-1 NA TRBV18 TGTGCCAGCTCACCGGGGGGGAGGCTGAACACTGAAGCTTTCTTT CASSPGGRLNTEAFF
NA TRBJ1-3 NA TRBV9 TGTGCCAGCAGCGTAGATCCAGGGGAAAACACCATATATTTT CASSVDPGENTIYF
TRBD1 TRBJ2-7 NA TRBV5-4 TGTGCCAGCAGCCCGGGACAGGGGGCCTACGAGCAGTACTTC CASSPGQGAYEQYF
NA TRBJ2-2 once TRBV11-2 TGTGCCTTCAGGGGGGGGACAGGCGGGGAGCTGTTTTTT CAFRGGTGGELFF
TRBD1 TRBJ2-3 NA TRBV28 TGTGCCAGCAGTTGGGACAGGGGGTTGAGCACAGATACGCAGTATTTT CASSWDRGLSTDTQYF
NA TRBJ2-1 NA TRBV27 TGTGCCAGCAGTTTAAGGGCCTCCAGGGTTACTCACTCCTACAATGAGCAGTTCTTC CASSLRASRVTHSYNEQFF
TRBD2 TRBJ2-2 once TRBV28 TGTGCCAGCAGTTTGCTGACCAGCGGGAGTGTTGTTAGCGGGGAGCTGTTTTTT CASSLLTSGSVVSGELFF
TRBD1 TRBJ1-1 NA TRBV28 TGTGCCAGCAGTTTAGTCCAGGGGGGGAACACTGAAGCTTTCTTT CASSLVQGGNTEAFF
TRBD1 TRBJ2-7 NA TRBV5-1 TGCGCCAGCAGCTCCCCCGGGACAGCACTCTACGAGCAGTACTTC CASSSPGTALYEQYF
NA TRBJ1-2 NA TRBV30 TGTGCCTGGACTTTCCTACGGGGGGGGACCCAAGGCTACACCTTC CAWTFLRGGTQGYTF
TRBD1 TRBJ1-1 NA TRBV7-9 TGTGCCAGCAGCAAGAGTGGGACAGGGAATGCGGCTGAAGCTTTCTTT CASSKSGTGNAAEAFF
NA TRBJ1-1 NA TRBV9 TGTGCCAGCAGCGGATCCGGGACACTCACTGAAGCTTTCTTT CASSGSGTLTEAFF
TRBD2 TRBJ2-7 NA TRBV15 TGTGCCACCAGCGGTGGACTAGCGGGAGGCCACGAGCAGTACTTC CATSGGLAGGHEQYF
NA TRBJ1-1 NA TRBV10-3 TGTGCCCTCAGGGGCCTTATGAACACTGAAGCTTTCTTT CALRGLMNTEAFF
NA TRBJ1-2 NA TRBV29-1 TGCAGCGTTTATGGGCAGGAGGAAGGACTTAGCTATGGCTACACCTTC CSVYGQEEGLSYGYTF
NA TRBJ1-1 NA TRBV19 TGTGCCAGTAGTATAGGGGGCTCGAACACTGAAGCTTTCTTT CASSIGGSNTEAFF
TRBD1 TRBJ1-1 few TRBV18 TGTGCCAGCTCACCACCATTGGACAGGACTGAAGCTTTCTTT CASSPPLDRTEAFF
NA TRBJ1-1 once TRBV6-6 TGTGCCAGCAGTTACTCTTCAGGGATGAACACTGAAGCTTTCTTT CASSYSSGMNTEAFF
TRBD1 TRBJ2-2 NA TRBV28 TGTGCCAGCACCGGGACAGTAATGAACACCGGGGAGCTGTTTTTT CASTGTVMNTGELFF
NA TRBJ2-3 NA TRBV5-1 TGCGCCAGCAGCCTAGGGCGGGCTGCAGATACGCAGTATTTT CASSLGRAADTQYF
NA TRBJ2-5 NA TRBV18 TGTGCCAGCTCACTCGGACAGCATCGGGCCCCATACCAAGAGACCCAGTACTTC CASSLGQHRAPYQETQYF
NA TRBJ2-7 NA TRBV9 TGTGCCAGCAGCGAGGGGGGGTGGGACTACGAGCAGTACTTC CASSEGGWDYEQYF
TRBD2 TRBJ2-1 NA TRBV15 TGTGCCACCAGCAGAGATCGTCCTAGCGGAATCAATGAGCAGTTCTTC CATSRDRPSGINEQFF
TRBD1 TRBJ1-2 NA TRBV28 TGTGCCAGCAGTACTCTAAGGACAGGGTTTGAGGGTAACTATGGCTACACCTTC CASSTLRTGFEGNYGYTF